This passage covers 7 T cell receptor beta chains from one sample sequenced in a study of OX40 agonist ivuxolimab in advanced cancers. Here immunoSEQ multiplex PCR was the method, and the copy in TCRdb shows in-frame clones only, minus some. Among about 100,000 clones listed, around 90% were seen once. The sample was CD4+ or CD8+ T cells sorted from blood, taken in a trial of the OX40 agonist ivuxolimab. The receptors here all came from an adult with an advanced solid tumor such as melanoma, head and neck, liver or kidney cancer.

This chain links TRBV5-1 with TRBJ2-5; 14 bases are a match to TRBD2. V shed 4 bases, J shed 4 bases, and the junction held 6 bases outside the gene matches. The CDR3 sequence is 16 residues long. Germline V gives CDR1 SGHRS, CDR2 YFSETQ. CDR3 in amino acids: CASSDGLAGGVETQYF. CDR3 bases: TGCGCCAGCAGCGACGGACTAGCGGGAGGTGTAGAGACCCAGTACTTC.

The chain has TRBV7-9 and TRBJ2-5, with a possible D match to TRBD2 (6 bases). Germline V gene sequence: CDR1 SEHNR, CDR2 FQNEAQ (reference sequence). This CDR3 is built from 16 residues. Trimming pared 5 bases from V and 3 bases from J, leaving 19 bases between. In DNA form, the CDR3 reads TGTGCCAGCAGCGAACCCCCCCGGGGACTCGAAGAGACCCAGTACTTC. Translated, it gives CASSEPPRGLEETQYF.

CDR3: CASRLTGSETQYF. The DNA for the CDR3 is TGCGCCAGCAGGCTGACAGGGTCAGAGACCCAGTACTTC. The chain carries TRBV4-1 and TRBJ2-5; 7 bases are a match to TRBD1. The CDR3 extends over 13 amino acids. V lost 6 bases and J lost 4; bases outside the gene matches: 5. Germline V gene lookup returns CDR1 MGHRA and CDR2 YSYEKL.

The genes are TRBV18 and TRBJ1-1, with a weak D call TRBD1 (5 bases). The V gene's germline CDR1 is KGHSH and CDR2 LQKENI. This CDR3 has 13 residues. Trimming shortened V by 5 bases and J by 3 bases, and 10 bases separated the two germline ends. The CDR3 loop is CASSRDGYTEAFF. The CDR3 nucleotides are TGTGCCAGCTCAAGGGACGGATACACTGAAGCTTTCTTT. The entire variable domain, with the rest obtained from reference TRBV18 and TRBJ1-1, is as follows: NAGVMQNPRHLVRRRGQEARLRCSPMKGHSHVYWYRQLPEEGLKFMVYLQKENIIDESGMPKERFSAEFPKEGPSILRIQQVVRGDSAAYFCASSRDGYTEAFFGQGTRLTVV.

This clone showed up just a few times. The V gene is TRBV10-2, the J gene TRBJ2-7, with 9 bases lining up with TRBD1. The V gene end was trimmed by 8 bases and the J gene end by 6 bases; junction bases not matched to a gene: 5. Germline V CDR1 and CDR2: WSHSY, SAAADI. The CDR3 is 12 amino acids. This chain's CDR3 is CASGTGTVEQYF. CDR3 DNA: TGCGCCAGCGGGACAGGGACCGTCGAGCAGTACTTC.

This chain's CDR3 is CASSDDRGPYNEQFF. Here the CDR3 DNA reads TGTGCCAGCAGTGACGACAGGGGACCTTACAATGAGCAGTTCTTC. The gene calls are TRBV6-4 and TRBJ2-1; 8 nucleotides match TRBD1. V dropped 2 bases and J dropped 4; count of bases not matched to a gene: 4. The CDR3 runs 15 residues. Germline V lookup: CDR1 MRHNA, CDR2 SNTAGT.

The rearrangement uses TRBV19 and TRBJ2-1; possible D gene TRBD2, 6 bases. Trimming took off 4 bases at V and 5 bases at J, with 12 bases between the two ends. This CDR3 spans 14 amino acids. CDR1 and CDR2 from the germline V gene are LNHDA and SQIVND (reference sequence). CDR3 residues: CASSKVAANNEQFF. The CDR3 nucleotides read TGTGCCAGTAGTAAAGTAGCGGCTAACAATGAGCAGTTCTTC.